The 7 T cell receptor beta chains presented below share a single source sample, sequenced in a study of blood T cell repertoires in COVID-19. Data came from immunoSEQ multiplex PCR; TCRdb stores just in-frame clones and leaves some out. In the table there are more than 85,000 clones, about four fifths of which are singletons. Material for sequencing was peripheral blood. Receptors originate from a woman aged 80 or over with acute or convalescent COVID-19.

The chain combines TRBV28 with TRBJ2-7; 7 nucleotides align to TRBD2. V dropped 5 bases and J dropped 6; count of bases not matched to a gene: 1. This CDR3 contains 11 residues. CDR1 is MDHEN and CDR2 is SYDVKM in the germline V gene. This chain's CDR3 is CASSLAAEQYF. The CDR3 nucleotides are TGTGCCAGCAGTCTAGCGGCCGAGCAGTACTTC.

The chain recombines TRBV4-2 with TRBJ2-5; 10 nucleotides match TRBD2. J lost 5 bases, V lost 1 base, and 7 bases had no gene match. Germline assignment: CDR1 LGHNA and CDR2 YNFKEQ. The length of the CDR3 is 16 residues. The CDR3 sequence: CASSQGSSGSGETQYF. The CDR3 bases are TGTGCCAGCAGCCAAGGCTCTAGCGGGAGTGGGGAGACCCAGTACTTC.

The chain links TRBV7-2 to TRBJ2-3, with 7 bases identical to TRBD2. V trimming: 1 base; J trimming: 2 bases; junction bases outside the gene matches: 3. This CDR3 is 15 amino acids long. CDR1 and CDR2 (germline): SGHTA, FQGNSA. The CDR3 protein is CASSLGLALTDTQYF. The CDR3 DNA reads TGTGCCAGCAGCTTAGGACTAGCCCTCACAGATACGCAGTATTTT.

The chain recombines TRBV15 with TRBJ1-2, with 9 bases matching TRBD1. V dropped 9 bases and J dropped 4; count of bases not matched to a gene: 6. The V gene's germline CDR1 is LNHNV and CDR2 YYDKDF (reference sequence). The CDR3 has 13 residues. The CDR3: CATGTGIVYGYTF. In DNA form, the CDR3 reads TGTGCCACAGGGACAGGGATAGTCTATGGCTACACCTTC.

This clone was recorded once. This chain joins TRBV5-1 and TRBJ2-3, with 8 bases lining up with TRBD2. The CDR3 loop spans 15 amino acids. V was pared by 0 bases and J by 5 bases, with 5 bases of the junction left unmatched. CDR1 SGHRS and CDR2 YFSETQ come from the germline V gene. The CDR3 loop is CASSLGREEKDTQYF. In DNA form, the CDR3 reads TGCGCCAGCAGCTTGGGGCGGGAGGAGAAAGATACGCAGTATTTT. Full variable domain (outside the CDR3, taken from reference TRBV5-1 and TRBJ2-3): KAGVTQTPRYLIKTRGQQVTLSCSPISGHRSVSWYQQTPGQGLQFLFEYFSETQRNKGNFPGRFSGRQFSNSRSEMNVSTLELGDSALYLCASSLGREEKDTQYFGPGTRLTVL.

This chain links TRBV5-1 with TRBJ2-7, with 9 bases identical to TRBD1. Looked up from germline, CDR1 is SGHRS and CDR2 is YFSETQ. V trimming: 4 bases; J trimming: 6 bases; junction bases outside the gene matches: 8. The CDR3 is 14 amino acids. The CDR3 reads CASSPLTGGTEQYF. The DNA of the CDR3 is TGCGCCAGCAGCCCCCTGACAGGGGGAACCGAGCAGTACTTC.

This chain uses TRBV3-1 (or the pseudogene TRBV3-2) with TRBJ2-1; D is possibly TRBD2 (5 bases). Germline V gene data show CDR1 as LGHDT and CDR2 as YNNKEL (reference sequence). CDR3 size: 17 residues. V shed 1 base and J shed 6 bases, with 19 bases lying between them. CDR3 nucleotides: TGTGCCAGCAGCCAAGGAGATAGGAGCGGATTAGCCAATGAGCAGTTCTTC. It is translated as CASSQGDRSGLANEQFF.